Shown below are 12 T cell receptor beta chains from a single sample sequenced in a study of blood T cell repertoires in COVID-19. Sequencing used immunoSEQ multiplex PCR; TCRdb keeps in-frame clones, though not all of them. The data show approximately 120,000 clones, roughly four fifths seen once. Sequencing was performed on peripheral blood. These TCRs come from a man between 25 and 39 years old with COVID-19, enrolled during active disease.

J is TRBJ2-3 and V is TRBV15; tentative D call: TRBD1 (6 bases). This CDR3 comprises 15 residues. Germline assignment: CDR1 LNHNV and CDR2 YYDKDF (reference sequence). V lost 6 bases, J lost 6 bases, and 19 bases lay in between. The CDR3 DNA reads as TGTGCCACCAGTCGGGACAATCACCCTGGGGATACGCAGTATTTT. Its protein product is CATSRDNHPGDTQYF.

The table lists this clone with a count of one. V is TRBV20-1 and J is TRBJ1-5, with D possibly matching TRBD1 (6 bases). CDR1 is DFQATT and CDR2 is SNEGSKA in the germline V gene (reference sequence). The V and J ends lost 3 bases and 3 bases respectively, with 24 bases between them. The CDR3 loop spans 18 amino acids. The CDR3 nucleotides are TGCAGTGCTAGTTGGACCAACAGGGCTCTGACACACAATCAGCCCCAGCATTTT. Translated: CSASWTNRALTHNQPQHF.

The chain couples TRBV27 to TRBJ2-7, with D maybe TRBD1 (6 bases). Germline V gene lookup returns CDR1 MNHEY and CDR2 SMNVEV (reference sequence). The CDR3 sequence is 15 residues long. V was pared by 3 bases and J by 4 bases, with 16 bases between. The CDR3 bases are TGTGCCAGCAGTTTGACCGGGACAATGGGGTACGAGCAGTACTTC. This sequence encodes CASSLTGTMGYEQYF.

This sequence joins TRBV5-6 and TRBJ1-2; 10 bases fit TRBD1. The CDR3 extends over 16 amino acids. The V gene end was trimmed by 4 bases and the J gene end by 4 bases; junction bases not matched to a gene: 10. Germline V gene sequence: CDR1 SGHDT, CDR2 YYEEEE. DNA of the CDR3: TGTGCCAGCAGCGGGCCGGGGACAGGGGTAAGCTATGGCTACACCTTC. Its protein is CASSGPGTGVSYGYTF. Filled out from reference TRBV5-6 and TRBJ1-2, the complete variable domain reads DAGVTQSPTHLIKTRGQQVTLRCSPKSGHDTVSWYQQALGQGPQFIFQYYEEEERQRGNFPDRFSGHQFPNYSSELNVNALLLGDSALYLCASSGPGTGVSYGYTFGSGTRLTVV.

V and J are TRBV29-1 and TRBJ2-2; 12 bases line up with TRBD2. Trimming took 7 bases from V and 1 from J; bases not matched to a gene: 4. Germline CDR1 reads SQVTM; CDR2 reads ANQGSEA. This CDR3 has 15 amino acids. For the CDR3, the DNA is TGCAGCGCCCTAGCGGGAGGGTTGAACACCGGGGAGCTGTTTTTT. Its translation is CSALAGGLNTGELFF.

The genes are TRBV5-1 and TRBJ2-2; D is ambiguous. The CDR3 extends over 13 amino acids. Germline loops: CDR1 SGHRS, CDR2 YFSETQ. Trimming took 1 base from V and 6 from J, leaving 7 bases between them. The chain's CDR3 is CASSLQAPGELFF. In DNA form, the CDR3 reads TGCGCCAGCAGCTTGCAGGCCCCCGGGGAGCTGTTTTTT.

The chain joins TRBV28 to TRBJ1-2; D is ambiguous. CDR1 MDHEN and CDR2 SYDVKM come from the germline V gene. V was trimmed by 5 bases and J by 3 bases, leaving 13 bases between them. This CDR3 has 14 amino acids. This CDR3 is CASSHNGAYYGYTF. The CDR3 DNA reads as TGTGCCAGCAGTCACAACGGAGCTTACTATGGCTACACCTTC.

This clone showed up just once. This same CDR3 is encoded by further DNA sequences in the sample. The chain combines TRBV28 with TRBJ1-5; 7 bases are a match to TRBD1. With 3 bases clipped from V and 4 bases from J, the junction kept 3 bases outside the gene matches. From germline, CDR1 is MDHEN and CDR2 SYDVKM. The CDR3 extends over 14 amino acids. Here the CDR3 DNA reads TGTGCCAGCAGTTTGGGACAGCTAAATCAGCCCCAGCATTTT. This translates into CASSLGQLNQPQHF.

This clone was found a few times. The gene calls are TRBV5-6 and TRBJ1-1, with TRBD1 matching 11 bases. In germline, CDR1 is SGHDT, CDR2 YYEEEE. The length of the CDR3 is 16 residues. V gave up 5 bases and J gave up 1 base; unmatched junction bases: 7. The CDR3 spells CASSSDRGRANTEAFF. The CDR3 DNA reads TGTGCCAGCAGTTCGGACAGGGGGCGTGCGAACACTGAAGCTTTCTTT. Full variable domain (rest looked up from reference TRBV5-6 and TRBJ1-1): DAGVTQSPTHLIKTRGQQVTLRCSPKSGHDTVSWYQQALGQGPQFIFQYYEEEERQRGNFPDRFSGHQFPNYSSELNVNALLLGDSALYLCASSSDRGRANTEAFFGQGTRLTVV.

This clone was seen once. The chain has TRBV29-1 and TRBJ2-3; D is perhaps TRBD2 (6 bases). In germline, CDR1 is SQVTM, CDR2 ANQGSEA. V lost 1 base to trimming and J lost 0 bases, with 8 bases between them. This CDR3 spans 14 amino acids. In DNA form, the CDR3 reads TGCAGCGTTGAAGGGGGGGATAGCACAGATACGCAGTATTTT. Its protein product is CSVEGGDSTDTQYF.

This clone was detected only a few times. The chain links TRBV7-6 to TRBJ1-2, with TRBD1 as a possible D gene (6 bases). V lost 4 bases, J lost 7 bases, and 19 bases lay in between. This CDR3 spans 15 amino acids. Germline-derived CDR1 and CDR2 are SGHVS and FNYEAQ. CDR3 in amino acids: CASSSSITGKSGYTF. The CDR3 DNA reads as TGTGCCAGCAGCTCCTCGATCACAGGGAAGTCTGGCTACACCTTC.

In DNA, the CDR3 is TGTGCCAGCAGCCAAGAAGGGCCAGGTTGGGGTCGGGGTGGCTACACCTTC. It yields the protein CASSQEGPGWGRGGYTF. The chain is built from TRBV4-2 and TRBJ1-2; D uncertain. The germline V and J ends were trimmed by 0 bases and 7 bases, with 21 bases remaining between them. In germline, CDR1 is LGHNA, CDR2 YNFKEQ. This CDR3 has 17 residues.